This T cell receptor beta chain was captured by sequencing in a study of CD8+CD57+ T cells in acquired aplastic anemia. The TCR beta profiling, which covered VDJ combination and CDR3 sequence, was carried out using genomic DNA as the template. Each CDR3 protein is one row after TCRdb ran MiXCR on the reads. The sample has about 190,000 distinct CDR3 sequences; 50% to 55% are singletons. Germline-derived CDR1 and CDR2 are SGHAT and FQNNGV. The CDR3 is made up of 14 amino acids. V was pared by 1 base and J by 6 bases, with 6 bases of the junction left unmatched. V and J are TRBV11-2 and TRBJ2-7, with 7 bases aligning to TRBD1. The material sequenced was sorted CD4+, CD8+, or CD8+CD57+ T cells (not recorded which) from PBMCs. This TCR derives from a human donor in good health, serving as a control. CDR3 in amino acids: CASSLGRGSGEQYF. The CDR3 DNA follows: TGTGCCAGCAGCTTAGGCAGGGGGTCGGGCGAGCAGTACTTC.